This TCR beta chain was identified in a study of T cell responses to AZD1222 COVID-19 vaccine. Overall study results and limits: Spike-spanning, vaccine-associated CD4 TCRs were dominant at 160-218 and 743-854.

The method was immunoSEQ multiplex PCR; TCRdb's version includes in-frame clones alone and lacks a portion of them. Among approximately 200,000 clones listed, almost 95% were seen once. Worth noting for this clone: What it recognizes is unknown.

This CDR3 spans 14 amino acids. Unmatched junction bases numbered 3, after V lost 5 bases and J lost 1 base. Germline CDR1 and CDR2: SGDLS and YYNGEE. The sample was peripheral blood, taken on day 0 of AZD1222 vaccination. The source of this sequence is an adult in good health. V usage is TRBV9 and J usage is TRBJ1-1, with 9 bases fitting TRBD1. CDR3 sequence (DNA): TGTGCCAGCAGGGGGACAGGGACGAACACTGAAGCTTTCTTT. This gives the protein CASRGTGTNTEAFF.